The sequence of this T cell receptor (beta chain) was determined in a study of CD8+ T cells in alopecia areata. cDNA prepared by RNA extraction and subsequent reverse transcription served as the template for sequencing. The data were produced by immunoSEQ multiplex PCR, yet TCRdb's version contains in-frame clones alone and is incomplete. This table holds 150,000 to 200,000 clones, about 67% found once. The CDR3 contains 14 residues. Germline values: CDR1 SNHLY, CDR2 FYNNEI. The germline V and J ends were trimmed by 10 bases and 0 bases, with 16 bases remaining between them. For this clone: The target antigen is unknown.

Study results and limitations: Clonality exceeded that of normal scalp in lesional scalp, most notably in alopecia totalis/universalis. Scalp samples also contribute reads from the resident alphabeta T cells found in normal skin.

The origin of this receptor is a human donor with alopecia areata. The chain links TRBV2 to TRBJ2-7, with D hard to call. The sequencing here drew on CD8+ T cells sorted from blood, taken at week 0. The DNA of the CDR3 is TGTGCCATCGGTCGCTCGGGTTTCTCCTACGAGCAGTACTTC. Its translation: CAIGRSGFSYEQYF. Filled out from reference TRBV2 and TRBJ2-7, the complete variable domain reads EPEVTQTPSHQVTQMGQEVILRCVPISNHLYFYWYRQILGQKVEFLVSFYNNEISEKSEIFDDQFSVERPDGSNFTLKIRSTKLEDSAMYFCAIGRSGFSYEQYFGPGTRLTVT.